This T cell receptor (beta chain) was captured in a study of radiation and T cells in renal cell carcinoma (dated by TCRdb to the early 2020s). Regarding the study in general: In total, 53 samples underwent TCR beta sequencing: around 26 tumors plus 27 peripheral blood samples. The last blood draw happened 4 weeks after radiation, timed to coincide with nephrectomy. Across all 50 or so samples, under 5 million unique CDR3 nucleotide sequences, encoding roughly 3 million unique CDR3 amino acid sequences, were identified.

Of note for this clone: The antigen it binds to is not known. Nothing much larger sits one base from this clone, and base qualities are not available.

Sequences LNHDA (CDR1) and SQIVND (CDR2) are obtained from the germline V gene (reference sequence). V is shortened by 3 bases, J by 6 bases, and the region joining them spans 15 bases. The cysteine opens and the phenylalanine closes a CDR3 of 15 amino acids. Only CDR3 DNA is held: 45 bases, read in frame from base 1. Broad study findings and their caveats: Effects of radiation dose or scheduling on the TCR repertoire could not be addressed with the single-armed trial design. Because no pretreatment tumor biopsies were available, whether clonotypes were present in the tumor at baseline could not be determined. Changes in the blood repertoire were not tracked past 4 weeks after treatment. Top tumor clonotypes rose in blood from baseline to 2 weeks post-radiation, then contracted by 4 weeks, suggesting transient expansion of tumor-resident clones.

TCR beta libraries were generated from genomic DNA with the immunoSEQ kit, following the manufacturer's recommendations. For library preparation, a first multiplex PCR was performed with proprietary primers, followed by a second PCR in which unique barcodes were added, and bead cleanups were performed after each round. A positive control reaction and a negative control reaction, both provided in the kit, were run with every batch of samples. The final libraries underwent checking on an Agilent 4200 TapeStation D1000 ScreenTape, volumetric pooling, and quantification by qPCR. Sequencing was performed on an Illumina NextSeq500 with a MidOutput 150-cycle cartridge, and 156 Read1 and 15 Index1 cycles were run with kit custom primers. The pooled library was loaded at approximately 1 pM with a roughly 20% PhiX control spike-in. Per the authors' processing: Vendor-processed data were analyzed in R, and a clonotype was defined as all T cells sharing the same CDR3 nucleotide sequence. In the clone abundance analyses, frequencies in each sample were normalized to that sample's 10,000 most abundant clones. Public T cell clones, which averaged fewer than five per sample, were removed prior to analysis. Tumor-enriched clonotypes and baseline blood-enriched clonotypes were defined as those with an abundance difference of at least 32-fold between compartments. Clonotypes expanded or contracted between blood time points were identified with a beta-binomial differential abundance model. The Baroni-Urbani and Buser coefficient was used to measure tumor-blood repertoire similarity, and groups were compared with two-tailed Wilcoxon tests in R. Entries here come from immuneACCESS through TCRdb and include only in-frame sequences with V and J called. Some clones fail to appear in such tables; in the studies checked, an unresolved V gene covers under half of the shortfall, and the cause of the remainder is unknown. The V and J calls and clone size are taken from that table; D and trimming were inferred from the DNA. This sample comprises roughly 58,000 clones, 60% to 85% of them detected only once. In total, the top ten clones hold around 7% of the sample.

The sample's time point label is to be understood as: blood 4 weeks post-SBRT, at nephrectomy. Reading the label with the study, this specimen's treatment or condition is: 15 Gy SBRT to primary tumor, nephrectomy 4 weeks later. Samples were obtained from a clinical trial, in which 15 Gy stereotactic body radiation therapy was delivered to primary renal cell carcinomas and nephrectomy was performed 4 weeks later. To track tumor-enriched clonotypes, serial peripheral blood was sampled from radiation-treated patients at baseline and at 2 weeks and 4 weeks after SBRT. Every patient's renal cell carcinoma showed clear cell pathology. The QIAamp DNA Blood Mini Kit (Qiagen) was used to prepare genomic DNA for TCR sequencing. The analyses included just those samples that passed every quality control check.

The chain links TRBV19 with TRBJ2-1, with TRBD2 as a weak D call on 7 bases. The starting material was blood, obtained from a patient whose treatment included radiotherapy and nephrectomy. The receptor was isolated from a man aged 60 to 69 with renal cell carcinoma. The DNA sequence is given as TGTGCCAGTAGTATCCGAGGGGGGGGGCCCAATGAGCAGTTCTTC. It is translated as CASSIRGGGPNEQFF.